The T cell receptor beta chain described here comes from a study of breast tumors, draining lymph nodes, adjacent tissues. TCRdb analysed the multiplex PCR reads with MiXCR anew, one entry per CDR3 protein. This table holds approximately 17,000 distinct CDR3 sequences, about 45% found once. Whole-study results and caveats: Tumor TCR diversity was below lymph nodes but above nontumor tissue. That most tumor T cells come from lymph nodes remained unproven. Data fit most tumor T cells coming from lymph node, expanding in tumor. Compared with basal-like, luminal-like tumors shared significantly more repertoire with nontumor tissue.

After removal of 12 bases from V and 10 bases from J, the junction contained 12 bases not matched to a gene. The CDR3 is 14 residues long. Germline CDR1 reads KGHDR; CDR2 reads SFDVKD. This clonotype rates as large (0.1 to 1%). Its target is not known. The sequence came from a female donor with breast cancer. Some clones in this sample may be carry-over from other donors' samples. This chain joins TRBV24-1 and TRBJ2-1; 12 bases line up with TRBD1. The sequenced sample consisted of tumor-adjacent breast tissue. This CDR3 is CAAVRGQGAEEQFF. Here the CDR3 DNA reads TGTGCCGCCGTCCGGGGACAGGGGGCTGAGGAGCAGTTCTTC.